This T cell receptor (beta chain) was found in a study of identical twins. Unique molecular identifiers were present on the cDNA, which also gained a universal primer site by template switching. TCRdb independently ran MiXCR on the 5' RACE reads; one entry per CDR3 protein. The sample lists around 200,000 distinct CDR3 sequences, roughly a tenth occurring once. V shed 1 base and J 6 bases; nucleotides not matched to a gene: 5. This CDR3 region has 14 residues. Germline V lookup: CDR1 SGHDN, CDR2 FVKESK. Points from the study as a whole: Weaker excess sharing between twins was seen in beta out-of-frame sequences.

Details on this clonotype: The antigen remains undetermined.

The TCR originated in a woman younger than 35 in good health. Sequenced: memory (CD45RO+) T cells sorted from blood. The V and J genes are TRBV14 and TRBJ2-5; the match to TRBD1 covers 7 bases. For the CDR3, the DNA is TGTGCCAGCAGCCAAGCCTACAGGGGCCAGACCCAGTACTTC. This gives the protein CASSQAYRGQTQYF.